The present T cell receptor (beta chain) was sequenced within a study of shared clonotypes between healthy human individuals. The junction had 21 bases not matched to a gene; V was cut back by 5 bases and J by 6 bases. The germline V gene has CDR1 SGHVS and CDR2 FNYEAQ. The CDR3 length is 19 residues. Replicate PCRs from sorted subsets contained 200 ng DNA, which is 30,000 to 35,000 T cell genomes. Clones were sequenced by immunoSEQ multiplex PCR, and TCRdb holds only the in-frame ones, with some missing. The sample gives about 2.4 million clones, roughly 93% of which show up once; about 0.38% is in the top ten.

The chain is built from TRBV7-6 and TRBJ2-2; the match to TRBD1 covers 7 bases. The clonotype comes from a man in his late teens or twenties in good health. Some clones in this sample may be carry-over from other donors' samples. Sequenced material: naive CD4+ T cells from PBMCs. Subset denoted: CD45RA+ positively selected. CDR3 amino acids: CASSASGQVSYQVPGELFF. In DNA form, the CDR3 reads TGTGCCAGCAGCGCGTCCGGACAGGTTTCCTACCAAGTCCCCGGGGAGCTGTTTTTT.